The TCR beta chain under discussion was sequenced for a study of shared clonotypes between healthy human individuals. The overall study: Donors, aged 18 to 49, were a couple of women and a few men.

Produced via immunoSEQ multiplex PCR; TCRdb's table is partial and in-frame only. The data hold some 96,000 clones, with approximately 51% observed a single time. CDR3 length equals 14 residues. The V gene's germline CDR1 is MNHEY and CDR2 SMNVEV (reference sequence). V dropped 8 bases and J dropped 8 bases, with 21 bases sitting between them. The sequence derives from a woman between 40 and 50 years old in good health. Some clones in this sample may be carry-over from other donors' samples. Sequences were obtained from PBMCs. The chain employs TRBV27 and TRBJ1-1; TRBD1 is a possible D gene (6 bases). Here the CDR3 reads CASGQSLPGGEAFF. The CDR3 nucleotides read TGTGCCAGCGGTCAATCCCTGCCGGGGGGCGAAGCTTTCTTT.